This T cell receptor beta chain was obtained from a study of breast tumors, draining lymph nodes, adjacent tissues. General observations from the study: Tumor repertoires ranked between lymph nodes and nontumor tissue in diversity, with V and J gene preferences. Findings are consistent with lymph node origin and intratumoral expansion of most tumor T cells.

Germline V gene lookup returns CDR1 LNHDA and CDR2 SQIVND (reference sequence). Unmatched junction bases numbered 11, after V lost 8 bases and J lost 3 bases. There are 18 residues in the CDR3. TCRdb itself ran the multiplex PCR reads through MiXCR, one entry per CDR3 protein. The table shows tens of thousands of distinct CDR3 sequences, with over 25% occurring only once. Samples came from axillary lymph nodes draining the breast cancer. This clonotype was observed many times. Antigen unknown. The sequence was collected from a female donor with breast cancer. Some clones in this sample may be carry-over from other donors' samples. The chain is built from TRBV19 and TRBJ2-4; TRBD2 matches at 15 bases. Material for sequencing was axillary lymph node tissue. CDR3 in amino acids: CASGPGLAGGLGKNIQYF. CDR3 bases: TGTGCCAGTGGGCCGGGACTAGCGGGAGGATTGGGCAAAAACATTCAGTACTTC. The full variable domain, rest sourced from reference TRBV19 and TRBJ2-4, is DGGITQSPKYLFRKEGQNVTLSCEQNLNHDAMYWYRQDPGQGLRLIYYSQIVNDFQKGDIAEGYSVSREKKESFPLTVTSAQKNPTAFYLCASGPGLAGGLGKNIQYFGAGTRLSVL.